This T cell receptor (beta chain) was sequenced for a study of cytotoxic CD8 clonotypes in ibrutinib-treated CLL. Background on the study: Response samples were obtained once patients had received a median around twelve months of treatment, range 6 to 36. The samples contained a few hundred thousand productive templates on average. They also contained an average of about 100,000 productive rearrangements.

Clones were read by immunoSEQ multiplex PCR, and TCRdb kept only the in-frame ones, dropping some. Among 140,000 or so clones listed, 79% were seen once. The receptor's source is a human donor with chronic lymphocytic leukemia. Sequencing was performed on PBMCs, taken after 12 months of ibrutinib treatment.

Here the CDR3 DNA reads TGCGCCAGCAGCCAGACTAGCGTAACTACAAATGAGCAGTTCTTC. It is translated as CASSQTSVTTNEQFF. The J gene is TRBJ2-1, the V gene TRBV4-1; 8 bases are a match to TRBD2. Germline trimming cut 3 bases from V and 7 bases from J; bases unmatched to any gene: 8. From germline, CDR1 is MGHRA and CDR2 YSYEKL. The CDR3 covers 15 residues.